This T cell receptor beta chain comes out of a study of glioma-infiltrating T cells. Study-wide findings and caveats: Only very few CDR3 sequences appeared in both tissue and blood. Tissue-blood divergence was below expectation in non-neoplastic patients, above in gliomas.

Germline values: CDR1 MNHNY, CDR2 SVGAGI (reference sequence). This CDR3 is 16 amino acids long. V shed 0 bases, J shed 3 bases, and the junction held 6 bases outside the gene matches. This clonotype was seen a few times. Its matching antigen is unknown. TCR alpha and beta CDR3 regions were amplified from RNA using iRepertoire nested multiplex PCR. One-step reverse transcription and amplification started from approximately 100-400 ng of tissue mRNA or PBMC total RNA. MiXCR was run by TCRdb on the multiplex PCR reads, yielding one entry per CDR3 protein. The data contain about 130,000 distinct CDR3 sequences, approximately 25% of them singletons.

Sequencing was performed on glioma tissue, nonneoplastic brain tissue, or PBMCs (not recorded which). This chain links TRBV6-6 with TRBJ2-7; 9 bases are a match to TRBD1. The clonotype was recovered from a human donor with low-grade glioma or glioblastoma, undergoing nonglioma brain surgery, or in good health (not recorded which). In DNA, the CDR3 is TGTGCCAGCAGTTACTCGGGACAGGGAGGCAGCTACGAGCAGTACTTC. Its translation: CASSYSGQGGSYEQYF.